The 16 T cell receptor beta chains below were found in one sample sequenced in a study of blood T cell repertoires in COVID-19. TCRdb's table, derived via immunoSEQ multiplex PCR, lists solely in-frame clones and lacks some. The sample includes approximately 94,000 clones, roughly 92% of them seen just once. The specimen sequenced was peripheral blood. The receptors were gathered from a man aged 45-65 years with active COVID-19.

The chain combines TRBV9 with TRBJ2-5; the D is unclear. Germline V gene data show CDR1 as SGDLS and CDR2 as YYNGEE. Between the trimmed V and J ends, which lost 2 bases and 1 base, there was a span of 6 bases. The CDR3 spans 13 residues. The CDR3 DNA sequence: TGTGCCAGCAGCGTGGCAGTCCAAGAGACCCAGTACTTC. It codes for CASSVAVQETQYF.

V and J are TRBV5-6 and TRBJ2-7, with D possibly being TRBD2 (8 bases). This CDR3 comprises 16 residues. V shed 0 bases and J shed 2 bases, with 15 bases lying between them. Germline lookup yields CDR1 SGHDT and CDR2 YYEEEE. The CDR3 loop is CASSLGDSGGAYEQYF. CDR3 bases: TGTGCCAGCAGCTTGGGGGACAGCGGGGGAGCCTACGAGCAGTACTTC.

The chain uses TRBV5-1 and TRBJ2-3; tentatively, D is TRBD2 (6 bases). Germline-derived CDR1 and CDR2 are SGHRS and YFSETQ. The CDR3 loop spans 13 amino acids. Trimming took 4 bases from V and 5 from J, leaving 11 bases between them. CDR3 nucleotides: TGCGCCAGCAGCCCGCGGCGGGGAGATACGCAGTATTTT. It translates to CASSPRRGDTQYF.

This chain links TRBV3-1 (or the pseudogene TRBV3-2) with TRBJ2-1; 14 bases are shared with TRBD2. J lost 5 bases, V lost 3 bases, and 9 bases had no gene match. Germline V lookup: CDR1 LGHDT, CDR2 YNNKEL (reference sequence). The length of the CDR3 is 18 residues. The CDR3 loop is CASSHPRRLAGGDNEQFF. CDR3 nucleotides: TGTGCCAGCAGCCATCCGAGGAGACTAGCGGGAGGGGACAATGAGCAGTTCTTC.

This chain uses TRBV19 with TRBJ2-1, with 9 positions matching TRBD2. V shed 5 bases, J shed 8 bases, and the junction held 10 bases outside the gene matches. This CDR3 has 15 residues. Germline V lookup: CDR1 LNHDA, CDR2 SQIVND (reference sequence). CDR3 region: CASSLLGGGVYEQFF. The CDR3 DNA reads TGTGCCAGTAGTCTACTAGGCGGGGGGGTGTATGAGCAGTTCTTC.

The chain is built from TRBV5-1 and TRBJ2-3, with TRBD2 identical over 9 bases. Germline V gene data show CDR1 as SGHRS and CDR2 as YFSETQ. V gave up 3 bases and J gave up 2 bases; unmatched junction bases: 4. The CDR3 runs 15 residues. The CDR3 nucleotides read TGCGCCAGCAGCTCGACTAGCGGAGTCACAGATACGCAGTATTTT. Protein product: CASSSTSGVTDTQYF.

V and J are TRBV11-3 and TRBJ2-1; D uncertain. Germline values: CDR1 SGHNT, CDR2 YENEEA. The CDR3 is made up of 15 amino acids. Between the trimmed V and J ends, which lost 2 bases and 5 bases, there was a span of 13 bases. The CDR3 spells CASSLTAGMNNEQFF. The CDR3 nucleotides read TGTGCCAGCAGCTTAACTGCAGGTATGAACAATGAGCAGTTCTTC. Full variable domain (rest looked up from reference TRBV11-3 and TRBJ2-1): EAGVVQSPRYKIIEKKQPVAFWCNPISGHNTLYWYLQNLGQGPELLIRYENEEAVDDSQLPKDRFSAERLKGVDSTLKIQPAELGDSAVYLCASSLTAGMNNEQFFGPGTRLTVL.

This clone was seen just once. The chain links TRBV9 to TRBJ1-2; D is undetermined. Germline values: CDR1 SGDLS, CDR2 YYNGEE. The CDR3 loop spans 14 amino acids. Deletions cut 6 bases from V and 1 base from J, with 13 bases between. In DNA form, the CDR3 reads TGTGCCAGCAACCCCAGCGCCCTTAACTATGGCTACACCTTC. Encoded protein: CASNPSALNYGYTF.

This clone was counted a single time. The chain joins TRBV5-1 to TRBJ1-2, with 8 bases aligning to TRBD1. The length of the CDR3 is 13 residues. The ends lost 1 base at V and 6 bases at J; junction bases unmatched: 2. Germline CDR1 SGHRS, CDR2 YFSETQ. CDR3 residues: CASSLLTGDGYTF. The CDR3 coding sequence is TGCGCCAGCAGCTTGTTGACAGGGGATGGCTACACCTTC.

This clone was found once. The V and J genes are TRBV15 and TRBJ2-1; 9 bases map to TRBD2. The V segment lost 5 bases and the J segment 0 bases; nucleotides outside the gene matches: 17. This CDR3 region has 20 residues. Looked up from germline, CDR1 is LNHNV and CDR2 is YYDKDF (reference sequence). CDR3 residues: CATSRVGSGGAPSSYNEQFF. CDR3 bases: TGTGCCACCAGCCGCGTAGGTAGCGGGGGTGCCCCGAGCTCCTACAATGAGCAGTTCTTC. Supplemented by reference TRBV15 and TRBJ2-1, the full variable domain reads DAMVIQNPRYQVTQFGKPVTLSCSQTLNHNVMYWYQQKSSQAPKLLFHYYDKDFNNEADTPDNFQSRRPNTSFCFLDIRSPGLGDTAMYLCATSRVGSGGAPSSYNEQFFGPGTRLTVL.

This chain uses TRBV18 with TRBJ1-4, with D possibly TRBD1 on 5 matching bases. Germline CDR1 KGHSH, CDR2 LQKENI. CDR3 length equals 13 residues. Trimming took off 3 bases at V and 5 bases at J, with 7 bases between the two ends. Here the CDR3 DNA reads TGTGCCAGCTCACCGGGGCCGAATGAAAAACTGTTTTTT. This encodes CASSPGPNEKLFF.

The rearrangement links TRBV11-2 to TRBJ2-3, with 7 bases identical to TRBD2. The junction had 1 base not matched to a gene; V was cut back by 8 bases and J by 2 bases. The germline V gene has CDR1 SGHAT and CDR2 FQNNGV. The CDR3 runs to 12 residues. The CDR3 region is CASLAATDTQYF. DNA of the CDR3: TGTGCCAGCCTAGCGGCCACAGATACGCAGTATTTT.

V is TRBV19 and J is TRBJ2-7; 12 positions match TRBD2. Germline-derived CDR1 and CDR2 are LNHDA and SQIVND (reference sequence). With 5 bases clipped from V and 3 bases from J, the junction kept 5 bases outside the gene matches. CDR3 length: 15 amino acids. The CDR3 loop reads CASSLRLAGVYEQYF. The CDR3 nucleotides read TGTGCCAGTAGTCTTCGACTAGCGGGGGTCTACGAGCAGTACTTC.

The gene calls are TRBV6-5 and TRBJ1-2, with 8 bases aligning to TRBD1. Trimming at V came to 8 bases and at J to 4 bases, leaving 12 bases not matched to a gene. Germline CDR1 MNHEY, CDR2 SVGAGI. The CDR3 length is 15 residues. The CDR3 DNA reads as TGTGCCAGCTGCCCCTCGACAGGGGATGGCTATGGCTACACCTTC. This sequence encodes CASCPSTGDGYGYTF.

The rearrangement links TRBV5-5 to TRBJ2-7; TRBD2 aligns across 14 bases. V was pared by 4 bases and J by 6 bases, with 9 bases of the junction left unmatched. Germline values: CDR1 SGHKS, CDR2 YYEKEE (reference sequence). The CDR3 totals 16 residues. In nucleotides, the CDR3 is TGTGCCAGCAGCCCGACCGGGACTAGCGGGAGCGTCGAGCAGTACGTC. Translating it yields CASSPTGTSGSVEQYV.

Only one count was recorded for this clone. The chain is built from TRBV27 and TRBJ1-1; 8 bases are a match to TRBD1. Germline CDR1 MNHEY, CDR2 SMNVEV (reference sequence). The V and J ends lost 0 bases and 0 bases, in that order; junction bases with no gene match: 6. The CDR3 totals 17 residues. Here the CDR3 reads CASSLSRQGLMNTEAFF. The CDR3 coding sequence is TGTGCCAGCAGTTTATCCAGACAGGGGCTCATGAACACTGAAGCTTTCTTT.